A single sample gave rise to the 21 T cell receptor beta chains below, sequenced in a study of T cell responses to AZD1222 COVID-19 vaccine. This table comes from immunoSEQ multiplex PCR, and its TCRdb copy is limited to in-frame clones, with some not included. Among about 99,000 clones, roughly 87% were seen once, and the ten largest hold around 3.2%. The sample was peripheral blood, taken on day 0 of AZD1222 vaccination. These receptors were obtained from an adult in good health.

This rearrangement joins TRBV7-3 to TRBJ2-1, with D perhaps matching TRBD2 (6 bases). The CDR3 sequence is 16 residues long. Trimming removed 1 base at V and 0 bases at J, with 10 bases between. CDR1 is SGHTA, CDR2 FQGTGA, per germline. The CDR3 nucleotides read TGTGCCAGCAGCTTAATGGGGGGAGGCTCCTACAATGAGCAGTTCTTC. This gives the protein CASSLMGGGSYNEQFF.

V usage is TRBV7-3 and J usage is TRBJ2-3, with TRBD2 identical over 11 bases. Germline CDR1 reads SGHTA; CDR2 reads FQGTGA. The CDR3 runs to 16 residues. The J segment lost 4 bases and the V segment lost 5 bases, leaving 8 bases of the junction unmatched. Here the CDR3 DNA reads TGTGCCAGCAGCGCGAGCATAGCGGGGGGGGCAGATACGCAGTATTTT. It is translated as CASSASIAGGADTQYF.

The chain is built from TRBV4-2 and TRBJ1-3; the D is unclear. V lost 0 bases to trimming and J lost 0 bases, with 21 bases between them. The CDR3 is 20 residues long. The V gene's germline CDR1 is LGHNA and CDR2 YNFKEQ. CDR3 sequence: CASSQESLTTRLSSGNTIYF. DNA for the CDR3: TGTGCCAGCAGCCAAGAATCCCTCACTACCAGACTGAGCTCTGGAAACACCATATATTTT.

The chain uses TRBV12-3 or TRBV12-4 and TRBJ1-2; D is undetermined. V was pared by 2 bases and J by 1 base, with 5 bases between. This CDR3 is built from 13 residues. In nucleotides, the CDR3 is TGTGCCAGCAGTTTACGGATTAACTATGGCTACACCTTC. Its translation is CASSLRINYGYTF.

V and J are TRBV12-3 or TRBV12-4 and TRBJ2-1, with unresolved D. V lost 1 base to trimming and J lost 7 bases, with 5 bases between them. This CDR3 has 12 residues. As DNA, the CDR3 is TGTGCCAGCAGTTTAGGGGTAAATGAGCAGTTCTTC. Its protein product is CASSLGVNEQFF.

The chain uses TRBV4-2 and TRBJ2-3; 9 nucleotides match TRBD2. The length of the CDR3 is 17 residues. The ends lost 0 bases at V and 1 base at J; junction bases unmatched: 5. CDR1 and CDR2 from the germline V gene are LGHNA and YNFKEQ. CDR3: CASSQEGERGGTDTQYF. CDR3 coding DNA: TGTGCCAGCAGCCAAGAGGGAGAGCGGGGGGGCACAGATACGCAGTATTTT.

This chain links TRBV2 with TRBJ1-6, with D tentatively TRBD1 (5 bases). V lost 3 bases and J 7 bases, leaving 16 bases between the germline ends. The CDR3 has 16 amino acids. The germline V gene has CDR1 SNHLY and CDR2 FYNNEI. CDR3 amino acids: CASSERTGRTNSPLHF. DNA for the CDR3: TGTGCCAGCAGTGAGCGGACCGGACGGACAAATTCACCCCTCCACTTT.

The CDR3 DNA reads TGCGCCAGCAGCCAAGGAGCGGGCCCAGGCTACGAGCAGTACTTC. Protein: CASSQGAGPGYEQYF. This chain connects TRBV4-1 to TRBJ2-7, with D perhaps TRBD2 (6 bases). Germline CDR1 MGHRA, CDR2 YSYEKL. The CDR3 has 15 residues. V lost 1 base, J lost 3 bases, and 13 bases lay in between.

The chain combines TRBV6-5 with TRBJ1-5, with D possibly being TRBD1 (5 bases). The CDR3 spans 15 residues. Germline V gene data show CDR1 as MNHEY and CDR2 as SVGAGI. Trimming took 0 bases from V and 4 from J, leaving 10 bases between them. CDR3 amino acids: CASSYSVGGNQPQHF. CDR3 nucleotides: TGTGCCAGCAGTTACTCGGTCGGGGGAAATCAGCCCCAGCATTTT.

This rearrangement joins TRBV27 to TRBJ2-5; the match to TRBD2 covers 14 bases. Germline values: CDR1 MNHEY, CDR2 SMNVEV (reference sequence). The CDR3 runs to 16 residues. Trimming cost V 5 bases and J 1 base; bases outside gene matches: 3. In nucleotides, the CDR3 is TGTGCCAGCAGTCTCGGGACTAGCGGGGGCCAAGAGACCCAGTACTTC. Protein: CASSLGTSGGQETQYF.

V usage is TRBV5-4 and J usage is TRBJ2-3; maybe TRBD2 (6 bases). This CDR3 contains 14 residues. With 3 bases removed from V and 0 bases from J, the gap between germline ends came to 8 bases. Germline assignment: CDR1 SGHNT and CDR2 YYREEE (reference sequence). The CDR3 spells CASSSGGSTDTQYF. The CDR3 nucleotides read TGTGCCAGCAGCTCAGGAGGGAGCACAGATACGCAGTATTTT.

The V and J genes are TRBV2 and TRBJ2-2; D gene unclear. CDR3 length equals 14 residues. V was clipped by 8 bases and J by 0 bases, with 10 bases between them. CDR1 is SNHLY and CDR2 is FYNNEI in the germline V gene. The CDR3 spells CASRRYPNTGELFF. CDR3 DNA sequence: TGTGCCAGCCGGCGCTATCCGAACACCGGGGAGCTGTTTTTT.

The rearrangement uses TRBV11-3 and TRBJ1-5, with TRBD1 matching over 9 bases. The CDR3 has 16 amino acids. Germline V lookup: CDR1 SGHNT, CDR2 YENEEA. J gave up 3 bases and V 5 bases, and 8 bases lay outside the gene matches. The CDR3 DNA sequence: TGTGCCAGCAGCCCCCGATACAGGGGGCACAATCAGCCCCAGCATTTT. Its protein product is CASSPRYRGHNQPQHF.

The rearrangement uses TRBV29-1 and TRBJ1-1; 8 bases are shared with TRBD1. The CDR3 totals 12 residues. Trimming took 6 bases from V and 1 from J; bases not matched to a gene: 1. CDR1 SQVTM and CDR2 ANQGSEA come from the germline V gene. The DNA of the CDR3 is TGCAGCGTAGGACAGGGGAACACTGAAGCTTTCTTT. This codes for CSVGQGNTEAFF.

The chain is built from TRBV27 and TRBJ2-3; D gene ambiguous. There are 13 residues in the CDR3. The germline gives CDR1 MNHEY, CDR2 SMNVEV (reference sequence). V was cut by 2 bases and J by 2 bases, with 5 bases left in between. This chain's CDR3 is CASSLRYTDTQYF. CDR3 nucleotide sequence: TGTGCCAGCAGTTTACGGTACACAGATACGCAGTATTTT.

The rearrangement joins TRBV5-1 to TRBJ1-4; D gene uncertain. The germline V and J ends were trimmed by 0 bases and 8 bases, with 11 bases remaining between them. The CDR3 extends over 14 amino acids. The germline gives CDR1 SGHRS, CDR2 YFSETQ. CDR3 residues: CASSLGGTREKLFF. The CDR3 DNA reads TGCGCCAGCAGCTTGGGTGGTACGAGGGAAAAACTGTTTTTT.

As concerns this clone: The junction does not match germline at one end; this may be a read error. This rearrangement joins TRBV5-1 to TRBJ1-1; tentative D call: TRBD1 (5 bases). This CDR3 comprises 16 residues. Germline lookup yields CDR1 SGHRS and CDR2 YFSETQ. CDR3 residues: CASSLAGQGLNTEAFF. CDR3 bases: TGTGCCAGCAGCTTGGCGGGGCAGGGTTTGAACACTGAAGCTTTCTTT. The complete variable domain, with remaining parts taken from reference TRBV5-1 and TRBJ1-1, reads KAGVTQTPRYLIKTRGQQVTLSCSPISGHRSVSWYQQTPGQGLQFLFEYFSETQRNKGNFPGRFSGRQFSNSRSEMNVSTLELGDSALYLCASSLAGQGLNTEAFFGQGTRLTVV.

This chain joins TRBV11-3 and TRBJ2-5; the D call may be TRBD1 or TRBD2 (5 bases each). The V end lost 2 bases, the J end lost 5 bases, and 9 bases lay between the germline ends. This CDR3 is built from 13 residues. The V gene's germline CDR1 is SGHNT and CDR2 YENEEA. CDR3 sequence: CASSLRGTETQYF. The CDR3 DNA follows: TGTGCCAGCAGCTTACGTGGGACGGAGACCCAGTACTTC.

This chain links TRBV27 with TRBJ2-2; no clear D. Trimming left V 5 bases short and J 4 bases short, with 14 bases between. The CDR3 totals 15 residues. Germline CDR1 and CDR2: MNHEY and SMNVEV (reference sequence). This chain's CDR3 is CASSPPGSTTGELFF. The CDR3 coding sequence is TGTGCCAGCAGTCCCCCCGGCTCCACCACCGGGGAGCTGTTTTTT.

This chain links TRBV5-5 with TRBJ1-4; D unresolved. Trimming pared 0 bases from V and 3 bases from J, leaving 15 bases between. CDR1 and CDR2 from the germline V gene are SGHKS and YYEKEE (reference sequence). The CDR3 length is 17 residues. The CDR3 spells CASSLGATSMPNEKLFF. CDR3 sequence (DNA): TGTGCCAGCAGCTTGGGGGCCACCTCGATGCCTAATGAAAAACTGTTTTTT.

The V and J genes are TRBV30 and TRBJ1-5; no reliable D call. Trimming removed 0 bases from V and 5 bases from J, with 11 bases in between. This CDR3 is built from 14 residues. From germline, CDR1 is GTSNPN and CDR2 SVGIG (reference sequence). The CDR3 nucleotides read TGTGCCTGGAGTGTAAGGGCAGGAGATCAGCCCCAGCATTTT. This sequence encodes CAWSVRAGDQPQHF.